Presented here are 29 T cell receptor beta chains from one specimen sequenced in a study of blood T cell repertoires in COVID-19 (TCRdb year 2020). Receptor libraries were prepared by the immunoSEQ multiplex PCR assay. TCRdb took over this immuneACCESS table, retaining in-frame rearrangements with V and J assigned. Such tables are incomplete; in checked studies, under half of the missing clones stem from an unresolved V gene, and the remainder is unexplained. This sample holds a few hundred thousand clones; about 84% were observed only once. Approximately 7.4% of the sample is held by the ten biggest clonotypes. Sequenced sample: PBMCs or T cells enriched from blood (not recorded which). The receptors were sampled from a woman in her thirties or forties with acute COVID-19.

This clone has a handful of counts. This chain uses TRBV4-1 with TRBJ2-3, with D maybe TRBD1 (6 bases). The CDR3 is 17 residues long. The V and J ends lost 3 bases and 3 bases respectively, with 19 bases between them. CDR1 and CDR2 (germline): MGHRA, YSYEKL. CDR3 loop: CASSHLGAGKGTDTQYF. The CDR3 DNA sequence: TGCGCCAGCAGCCACTTGGGGGCAGGGAAAGGTACAGATACGCAGTATTTT.

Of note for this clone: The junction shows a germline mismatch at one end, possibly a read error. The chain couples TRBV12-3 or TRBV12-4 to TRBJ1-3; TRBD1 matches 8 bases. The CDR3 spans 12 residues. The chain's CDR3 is CASRGPGNTIYF. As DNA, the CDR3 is TGTGCGAGCAGGGGGCCTGGAAACACCATATATTTT.

As DNA, the CDR3 is TGTGCCAGCAGAGGAACCGGGACAGTGGGGGAAGCTTTCTTT. Translating it yields CASRGTGTVGEAFF. The chain couples TRBV2 to TRBJ1-1, with TRBD1 matching over 7 bases. Germline V lookup: CDR1 SNHLY, CDR2 FYNNEI. There are 14 residues in the CDR3. Losses at the gene ends were 6 bases for V and 8 bases for J; bases not matched to a gene: 12.

The DNA of the CDR3 is TGTGCCAGCACACTTAACTGGGAGACCCAGTACTTC. Its translation is CASTLNWETQYF. The rearrangement joins TRBV5-6 to TRBJ2-5; D is unresolved. The CDR3 has 12 residues. Germline V gene lookup returns CDR1 SGHDT and CDR2 YYEEEE. Trimming left V 6 bases short and J 5 bases short, with 11 bases between.

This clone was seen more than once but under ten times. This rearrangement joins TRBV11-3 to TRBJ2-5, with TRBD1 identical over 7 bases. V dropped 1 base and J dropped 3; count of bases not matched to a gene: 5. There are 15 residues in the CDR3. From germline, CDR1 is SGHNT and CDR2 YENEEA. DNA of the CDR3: TGTGCCAGCAGCTTAGGACAGGGTACGGAAGAGACCCAGTACTTC. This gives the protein CASSLGQGTEETQYF.

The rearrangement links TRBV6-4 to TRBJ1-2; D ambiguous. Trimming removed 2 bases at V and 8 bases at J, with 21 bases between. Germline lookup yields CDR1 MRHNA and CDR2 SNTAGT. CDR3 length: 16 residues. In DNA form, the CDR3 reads TGTGCCAGCAGTGACGAAGGGATTGGAGGATTTGGGGGCTACACCTTC. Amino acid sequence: CASSDEGIGGFGGYTF.

CDR3 nucleotide sequence: TGTGCCAGTATACCCTACCGGTTAGCTCCGAACACTGAAGCTTTCTTT. Encoded protein: CASIPYRLAPNTEAFF. V is TRBV19 and J is TRBJ1-1; D gene uncertain. CDR3 length equals 16 residues. Germline V CDR1 and CDR2: LNHDA, SQIVND (reference sequence). V dropped 7 bases and J dropped 1 base, with 19 bases sitting between them.

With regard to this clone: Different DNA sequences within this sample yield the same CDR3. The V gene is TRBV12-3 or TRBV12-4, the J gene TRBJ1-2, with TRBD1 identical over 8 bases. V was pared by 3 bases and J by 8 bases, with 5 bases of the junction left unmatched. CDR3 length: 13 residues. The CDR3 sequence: CASSFQGARGYTF. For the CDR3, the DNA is TGTGCCAGCAGTTTTCAGGGGGCACGGGGCTACACCTTC.

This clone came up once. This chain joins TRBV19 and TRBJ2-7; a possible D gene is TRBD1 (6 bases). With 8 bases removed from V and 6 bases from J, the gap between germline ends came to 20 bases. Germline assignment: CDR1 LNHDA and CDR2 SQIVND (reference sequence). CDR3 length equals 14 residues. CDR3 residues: CASRRDTYTVEQYF. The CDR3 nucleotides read TGTGCCAGTCGCCGGGACACCTATACGGTCGAGCAGTACTTC. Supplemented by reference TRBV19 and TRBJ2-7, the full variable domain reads DGGITQSPKYLFRKEGQNVTLSCEQNLNHDAMYWYRQDPGQGLRLIYYSQIVNDFQKGDIAEGYSVSREKKESFPLTVTSAQKNPTAFYLCASRRDTYTVEQYFGPGTRLTVT.

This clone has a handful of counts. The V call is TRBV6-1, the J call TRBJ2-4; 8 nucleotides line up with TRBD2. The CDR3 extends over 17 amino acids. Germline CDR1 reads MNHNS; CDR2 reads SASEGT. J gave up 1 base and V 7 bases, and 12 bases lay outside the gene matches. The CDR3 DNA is TGTGCCAGCAATGACCGGGAGGGCCTTGGGGCCAAAAACATTCAGTACTTC. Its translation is CASNDREGLGAKNIQYF.

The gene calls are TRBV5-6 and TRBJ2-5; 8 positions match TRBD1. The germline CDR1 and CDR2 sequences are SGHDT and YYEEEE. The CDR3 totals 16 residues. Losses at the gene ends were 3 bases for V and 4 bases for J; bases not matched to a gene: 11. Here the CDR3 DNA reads TGTGCCAGCAGCTCGAACCTAGGACAGGGCGGAGAGACCCAGTACTTC. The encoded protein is CASSSNLGQGGETQYF.

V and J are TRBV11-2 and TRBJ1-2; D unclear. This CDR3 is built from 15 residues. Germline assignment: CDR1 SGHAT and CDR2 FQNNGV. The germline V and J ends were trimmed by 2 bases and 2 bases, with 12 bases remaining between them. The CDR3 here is CASSLNSNRNYGYTF. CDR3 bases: TGTGCCAGCAGCTTAAACAGTAATAGGAACTATGGCTACACCTTC.

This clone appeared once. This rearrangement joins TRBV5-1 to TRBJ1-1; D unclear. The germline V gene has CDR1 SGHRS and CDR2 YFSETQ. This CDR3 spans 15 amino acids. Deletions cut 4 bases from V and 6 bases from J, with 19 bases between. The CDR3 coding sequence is TGCGCCAGCAGCCAATTCGGCGAGGTCGGAGCTGAAGCTTTCTTT. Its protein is CASSQFGEVGAEAFF.

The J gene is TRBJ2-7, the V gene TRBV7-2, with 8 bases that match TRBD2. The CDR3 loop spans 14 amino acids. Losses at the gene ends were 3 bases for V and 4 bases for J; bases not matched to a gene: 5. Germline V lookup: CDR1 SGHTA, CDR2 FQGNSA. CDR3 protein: CASSLQREIYEQYF. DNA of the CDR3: TGTGCCAGCAGCTTGCAGCGGGAGATATACGAGCAGTACTTC.

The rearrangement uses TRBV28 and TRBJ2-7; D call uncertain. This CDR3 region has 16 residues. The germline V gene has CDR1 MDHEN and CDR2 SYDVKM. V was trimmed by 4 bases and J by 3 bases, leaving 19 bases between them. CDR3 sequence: CASSSQSAERIYEQYF. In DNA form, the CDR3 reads TGTGCCAGCAGTTCCCAAAGTGCGGAAAGGATCTACGAGCAGTACTTC.

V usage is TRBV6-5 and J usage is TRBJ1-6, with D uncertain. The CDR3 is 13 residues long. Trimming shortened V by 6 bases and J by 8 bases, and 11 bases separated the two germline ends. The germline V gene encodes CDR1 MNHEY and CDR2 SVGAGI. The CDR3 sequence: CASREDYDSPLHF. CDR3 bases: TGTGCCAGCAGGGAGGATTACGATTCACCCCTCCACTTT.

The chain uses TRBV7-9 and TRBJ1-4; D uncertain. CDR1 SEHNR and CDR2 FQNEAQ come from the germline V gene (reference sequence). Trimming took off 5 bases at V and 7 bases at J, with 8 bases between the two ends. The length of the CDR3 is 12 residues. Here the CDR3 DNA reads TGTGCCAGCAGCCCCAGTGGTGAAAAACTGTTTTTT. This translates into CASSPSGEKLFF.

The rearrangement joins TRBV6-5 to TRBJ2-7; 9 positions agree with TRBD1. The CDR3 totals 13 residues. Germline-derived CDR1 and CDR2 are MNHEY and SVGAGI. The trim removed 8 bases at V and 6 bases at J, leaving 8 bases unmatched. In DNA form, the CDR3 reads TGTGCCAGCTCGGACAGGGGCAAAGGCGAGCAGTACTTC. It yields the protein CASSDRGKGEQYF.

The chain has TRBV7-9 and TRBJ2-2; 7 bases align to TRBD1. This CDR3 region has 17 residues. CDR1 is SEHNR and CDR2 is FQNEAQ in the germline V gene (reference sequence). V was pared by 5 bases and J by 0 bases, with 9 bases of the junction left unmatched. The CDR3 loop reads CASSRDRLTANTGELFF. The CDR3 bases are TGTGCCAGCAGCCGGGACAGACTAACCGCGAACACCGGGGAGCTGTTTTTT.

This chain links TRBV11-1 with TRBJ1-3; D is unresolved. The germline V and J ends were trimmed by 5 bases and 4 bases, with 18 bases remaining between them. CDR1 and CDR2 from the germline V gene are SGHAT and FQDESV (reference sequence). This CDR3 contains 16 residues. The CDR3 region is CASSNHRTNTGNTIYF. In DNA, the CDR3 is TGTGCCAGCAGCAACCACCGAACTAATACAGGAAACACCATATATTTT.

CDR3 DNA sequence: TGTGCCAGCAGTGACAGGTATAGCAATCAGCCCCAGCATTTT. This gives the protein CASSDRYSNQPQHF. The rearrangement uses TRBV2 and TRBJ1-5; D is uncertain. Germline lookup yields CDR1 SNHLY and CDR2 FYNNEI. The CDR3 sequence is 14 residues long. The V end was cut by 3 bases, the J end by 0 bases, with 6 bases between. Variable domain in full (rest from reference TRBV2 and TRBJ1-5): EPEVTQTPSHQVTQMGQEVILRCVPISNHLYFYWYRQILGQKVEFLVSFYNNEISEKSEIFDDQFSVERPDGSNFTLKIRSTKLEDSAMYFCASSDRYSNQPQHFGDGTRLSIL.

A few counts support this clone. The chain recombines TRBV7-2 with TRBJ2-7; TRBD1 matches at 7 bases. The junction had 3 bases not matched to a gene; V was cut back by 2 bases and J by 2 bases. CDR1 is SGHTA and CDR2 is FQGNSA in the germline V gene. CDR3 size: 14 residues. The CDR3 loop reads CASSLTGVTYEQYF. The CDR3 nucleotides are TGTGCCAGCAGCTTAACAGGGGTCACCTACGAGCAGTACTTC.

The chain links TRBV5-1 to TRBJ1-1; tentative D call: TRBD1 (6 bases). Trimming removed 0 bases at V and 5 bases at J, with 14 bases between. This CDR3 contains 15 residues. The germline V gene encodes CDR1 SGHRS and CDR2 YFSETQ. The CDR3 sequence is CASSLALQGGTEAFF. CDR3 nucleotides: TGCGCCAGCAGCTTGGCCTTACAGGGTGGTACTGAAGCTTTCTTT. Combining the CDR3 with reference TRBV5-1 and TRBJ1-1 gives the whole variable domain KAGVTQTPRYLIKTRGQQVTLSCSPISGHRSVSWYQQTPGQGLQFLFEYFSETQRNKGNFPGRFSGRQFSNSRSEMNVSTLELGDSALYLCASSLALQGGTEAFFGQGTRLTVV.

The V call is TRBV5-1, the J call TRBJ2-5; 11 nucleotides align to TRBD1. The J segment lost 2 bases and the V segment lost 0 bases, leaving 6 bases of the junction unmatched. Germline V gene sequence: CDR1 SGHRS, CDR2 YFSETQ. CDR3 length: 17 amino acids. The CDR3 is CASSLGLRDRGQETQYF. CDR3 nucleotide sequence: TGCGCCAGCAGCTTGGGTCTCCGGGACAGGGGGCAAGAGACCCAGTACTTC.

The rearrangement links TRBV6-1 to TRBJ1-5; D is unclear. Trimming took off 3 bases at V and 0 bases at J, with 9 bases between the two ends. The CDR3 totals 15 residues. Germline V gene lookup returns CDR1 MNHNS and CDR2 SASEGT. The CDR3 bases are TGTGCCAGCAGTGAGCGGTTTGATAGCAATCAGCCCCAGCATTTT. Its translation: CASSERFDSNQPQHF.

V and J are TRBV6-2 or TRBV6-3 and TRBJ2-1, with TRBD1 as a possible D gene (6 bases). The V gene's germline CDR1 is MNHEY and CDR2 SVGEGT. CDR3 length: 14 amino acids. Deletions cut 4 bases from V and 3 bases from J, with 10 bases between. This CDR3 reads CASSSTGSYNEQFF. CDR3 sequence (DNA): TGTGCCAGCAGTTCAACAGGGAGCTACAATGAGCAGTTCTTC.

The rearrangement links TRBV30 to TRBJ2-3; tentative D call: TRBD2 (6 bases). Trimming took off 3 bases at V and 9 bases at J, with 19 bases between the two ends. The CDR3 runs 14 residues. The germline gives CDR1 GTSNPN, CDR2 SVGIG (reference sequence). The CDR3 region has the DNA TGTGCCTGGAGCCTTGGTAACGGGGGAGAGACGCAGTATTTT. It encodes CAWSLGNGGETQYF.

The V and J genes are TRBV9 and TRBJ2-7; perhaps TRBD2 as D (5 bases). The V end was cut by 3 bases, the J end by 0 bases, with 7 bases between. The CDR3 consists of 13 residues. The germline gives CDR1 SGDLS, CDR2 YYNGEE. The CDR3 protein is CASSDDYSYEQYF. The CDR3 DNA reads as TGTGCCAGCAGCGACGACTACTCCTACGAGCAGTACTTC. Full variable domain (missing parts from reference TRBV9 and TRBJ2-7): DSGVTQTPKHLITATGQRVTLRCSPRSGDLSVYWYQQSLDQGLQFLIQYYNGEERAKGNILERFSAQQFPDLHSELNLSSLELGDSALYFCASSDDYSYEQYFGPGTRLTVT.

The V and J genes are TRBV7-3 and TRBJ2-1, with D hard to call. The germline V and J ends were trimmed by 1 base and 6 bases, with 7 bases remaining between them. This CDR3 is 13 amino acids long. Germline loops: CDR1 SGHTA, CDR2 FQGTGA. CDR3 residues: CASSLIVSNEQFF. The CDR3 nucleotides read TGTGCCAGCAGCTTAATCGTCAGCAATGAGCAGTTCTTC.